These 5 T cell receptor beta chains were sequenced from one sample in a study of molecular identifiers for immune sequencing clone quantification. MiXCR was run by TCRdb on the PCR reads, yielding one entry per CDR3 protein. The top ten clones hold 0.78% of a sample with some 580,000 distinct CDR3 sequences, roughly 25% of them seen once. Sequenced input: naive CD8+ T cells from blood, with Jurkat cell RNA spiked in. Subset given: FACS-sorted CD8+CD4-CCR7+CD45RA+ naive T cells. All receptors come from a human donor in good health. Some libraries in this study had Jurkat cell RNA spiked in.

This clonotype was detected ten times or more. This rearrangement joins TRBV4-1 to TRBJ1-1; no definite D call. The V gene lost 1 base and the J gene lost 6 bases, with 21 bases spanning the gap. Germline-derived CDR1 and CDR2 are MGHRA and YSYEKL. The CDR3 has 17 amino acids. The CDR3 here is CASSQVFGWLTSSEAFF. The DNA of the CDR3 is TGCGCCAGCAGCCAAGTTTTTGGATGGTTAACTTCTTCTGAAGCTTTCTTT.

Details on this clonotype: This may stem from a read error, because a much larger clone lies one nucleotide away. This CDR3 fails to terminate in the conserved phenylalanine or tryptophan, so it likely reflects a read error. V usage is TRBV20-1 and J usage is TRBJ1-2; D unclear. The germline CDR1 and CDR2 sequences are DFQATT and SNEGSKA (reference sequence). The CDR3 totals 13 residues. Trimming pared 0 bases from V and 3 bases from J, leaving 8 bases between. CDR3 sequence reads: CSARENSYYGYTL. The CDR3 nucleotides are TGCAGTGCTAGAGAAAACAGTTACTATGGCTACACCTTG.

This clonotype was seen just once. Germline is not matched at one junction end, which may reflect a read error. The gene calls are TRBV7-2 and TRBJ2-7; D call uncertain. The CDR3 is made up of 13 amino acids. Germline V gene data show CDR1 as SGHTA and CDR2 as FQGNSA. The CDR3 nucleotides read TGTGCCAGCAGCTACCGGGCCCCCTACGCGCAGTACTTC. This translates into CASSYRAPYAQYF.

The chain recombines TRBV12-3 or TRBV12-4 with TRBJ2-3, with a weak D call TRBD1 (6 bases). V lost 6 bases to trimming and J lost 2 bases, with 12 bases between them. The CDR3 loop spans 14 amino acids. The CDR3 DNA reads TGTGCCAGCAGCCCCAGGGGTCCCACAGATACGCAGTATTTT. Protein product: CASSPRGPTDTQYF.

The chain links TRBV7-6 to TRBJ1-1; a weak D match, TRBD1 (5 bases). Germline loops: CDR1 SGHVS, CDR2 FNYEAQ. Between the trimmed V and J ends, which lost 5 bases and 6 bases, there was a span of 13 bases. This CDR3 has 13 amino acids. This CDR3 is CASSPTEAAEAFF. Written as DNA, the CDR3 is TGTGCCAGCAGCCCGACAGAGGCAGCTGAAGCTTTCTTT.